This entry is about one T cell receptor beta chain. This clone was observed a single time. The antigen it recognizes is unknown. No per-base quality is available; no much larger clone lies one base away. Healthy HIV-negative adults with no recently reported acute infections or vaccinations were included as donors. Every donor was a Caucasian adult living in Nashville, Tennessee, USA. The CD8 memory samples were a combination of magnetically selected CD45RO+ cells and CCR7-negative CD45RA+ effector memory (TemRA) cells. After blood collection by leukapheresis, PBMCs were isolated using Ficoll-Histopaque density gradient centrifugation and then cryopreserved in the vapor phase of liquid nitrogen. Purity and quantity of every magnetically sorted T cell population were checked by analytical flow cytometry. Genomic DNA was isolated from each sorted fraction and quantified by UV absorbance on a Nanodrop 2000c.

The data were taken from a study of shared clonotypes between healthy human individuals (TCRdb year 2020). About the study as a whole: The cohort included three men and a couple of women between 18 and 49 years of age. Per donor, three plates each were used for CD4 naive and CD4 memory, two for CD8 naive, and one for CD8 memory. To estimate repertoire size and how much clonotype sharing occurs between individuals, the study deeply sequenced the blood TCR repertoires of several healthy adults. To increase sequencing depth and limit assay-specific biases, TCR repertoire library preparation and sequencing were carried out by different laboratories using diverse techniques. Between about 0.85 and 9.5 billion PBMCs per donor were obtained by leukapheresis. Study-level results and caveats: Pairwise subsampling indicated that sequencing depth was expected to affect the degree of clonotype sharing among donors. Because the study included only a small number of donors, the genetic and exposure-history diversity represented was limited. Naive subsets generally had larger estimated clonotype richness than memory subsets did. Sampling was restricted to blood, and TCR repertoires in tissues likely differ from the TCR repertoires found in blood. When a handful of donors were compared, the shared fraction of clonotypes was around 4.6% for naive CD4, 3% to 4% for naive CD8, 2% to 2.5% for memory CD4, and 0.35% to 0.4% for memory CD8. Compared with non-shared clonotypes, clonotypes shared by all four sorted-subset donors had higher generation probabilities. Even with the large sequencing depth, rarefaction of the sorted-subset datasets indicated that sequencing was incomplete.

TCR CDR3 regions were amplified from genomic DNA by multiplex PCR using the deep immunoSEQ assay. For each cell subset, the extracted genomic DNA was distributed evenly across all wells of several immunoSEQ 96-well plates, and each plate served as one replicate. For sorted subsets, approximately 0.2 ug of genomic DNA, equivalent to around 29,000 T cell genomes, went into each replicate PCR. Purified libraries were quantified with a Qubit 3.0 fluorometer, sized on a Bioanalyzer 2100, and re-quantified with the KAPA Library Quantification kit. Every immunoSEQ 96-well plate was sequenced on a dedicated single-read 150-cycle Illumina NextSeq 550 flow cell. In the original analysis: The immunoSEQ output contained only junctional sequences without quality scores, so filtering could not match that applied to full-length reads. To assign V/J genes and CDR3, sequences were annotated against IMGT germline references using PyIR, a Python wrapper for IgBLAST v1.9. Any read was removed if the V/J assignment was weak (E-value above 1e-6), the CDR3 was missing, or the read contained stop codons, out-of-frame junctions, or ambiguous translated residues. V3J clonotypes were defined by identical inferred V gene, J gene, and CDR3 amino acid sequence. To compute the percentage overlap between repertoires, the number of shared unique clonotypes was divided by the size of the smaller repertoire. RTK rarefaction, the Chao1 estimator, and Recon v2.1 estimates of unobserved clonotypes were used to assess repertoire richness. OLGA was used to compute generation probabilities for all TCRbeta clonotypes that the gDNA method yielded from four donors. Sourced from immuneACCESS, this table was stored by TCRdb with only in-frame sequences that have V and J called. A share of the clones is absent; for the studies checked, an unresolved V gene accounts for under half, and the remainder has no known explanation. V and J calls and clone size are as listed in that table; D and trimming were resolved from the DNA. This sample has 90,000 to 120,000 clones in its table, and roughly 70% of those were observed once. Approximately 23% of the sample is held by the ten biggest clonotypes.

The clonotype originates from a young woman in good health. The specimen was memory CD8+ T cells sorted from blood. What this sample's cell subset or site label stands for: CD45RO+ cells pooled with CCR7-negative TemRA cells.

The CDR3 protein is CASSFASGIREQFF. In nucleotides, the sequence is TGTGCCAGCAGTTTCGCTAGCGGGATCCGTGAGCAGTTCTTC. Recombination joined TRBV27 with TRBJ2-1; a stretch of 9 junction bases matches TRBD2. CDR1 and CDR2 are read off the germline V gene (reference sequence) as MNHEY and SMNVEV. V is pruned by 3 bases and J by 9 bases, leaving 6 bases of the junction without a gene match. CDR3 length: 14 amino acids, cysteine to phenylalanine. The CDR3 DNA has 42 bases and is translated from base 1.